One sample yielded the 9 T cell receptor beta chains listed below, sequenced in a study of shared clonotypes between healthy human individuals. TCRdb's table, derived via immunoSEQ multiplex PCR, lists solely in-frame clones and lacks some. The data contain roughly 2.5 million clones, more than 90% of them singletons. The specimen was naive CD4+ T cells sorted from blood. As for subset: CD45RA+ positively selected. The source is a man between 18 and 35 years old in good health.

The chain employs TRBV18 and TRBJ1-1, with TRBD1 matching 11 bases. The V gene's germline CDR1 is KGHSH and CDR2 LQKENI. V lost 3 bases, J lost 1 base, and 4 bases stayed unmatched. There are 16 residues in the CDR3. In nucleotides, the CDR3 is TGTGCCAGCTCACCGATCGGGACAGGGGGGAACACTGAAGCTTTCTTT. Translated, it gives CASSPIGTGGNTEAFF.

The genes are TRBV7-9 and TRBJ1-1; D not resolved. The CDR3 spans 15 residues. Germline V gives CDR1 SEHNR, CDR2 FQNEAQ (reference sequence). V was trimmed by 2 bases and J by 2 bases, leaving 12 bases between them. For the CDR3, the DNA is TGTGCCAGCAGCTTATACGGGGAGGCAAACACTGAAGCTTTCTTT. Translated: CASSLYGEANTEAFF.

This clone was seen only once. The CDR3 here is CASMGRGTVQYF. CDR3 coding DNA: TGTGCCAGCATGGGGAGAGGCACGGTGCAGTACTTC. The chain has TRBV2 and TRBJ2-7; weak D call: TRBD2 (5 bases). The V gene's germline CDR1 is SNHLY and CDR2 FYNNEI. Between the trimmed V and J ends, which lost 7 bases and 9 bases, there was a span of 16 bases. The CDR3 is made up of 12 amino acids.

The chain combines TRBV28 with TRBJ2-7, with a tentative D call TRBD2 (7 bases). This CDR3 region has 14 residues. The germline gives CDR1 MDHEN, CDR2 SYDVKM. V was clipped by 7 bases and J by 1 base, with 14 bases between them. The CDR3 DNA is TGTGCCAGCACCCCGGGGGGCAAGTCCTACGAGCAGTACTTC. Amino acid sequence: CASTPGGKSYEQYF.

This chain uses TRBV5-1 with TRBJ2-5; D is undetermined. V shed 0 bases and J shed 2 bases, with 14 bases lying between them. Germline V gene data show CDR1 as SGHRS and CDR2 as YFSETQ. The CDR3 has 16 residues. The CDR3 sequence is CASSLGITWQQETQYF. Here the CDR3 DNA reads TGCGCCAGCAGCTTGGGGATTACATGGCAGCAAGAGACCCAGTACTTC. Full variable domain (remainder filled in from reference TRBV5-1 and TRBJ2-5): KAGVTQTPRYLIKTRGQQVTLSCSPISGHRSVSWYQQTPGQGLQFLFEYFSETQRNKGNFPGRFSGRQFSNSRSEMNVSTLELGDSALYLCASSLGITWQQETQYFGPGTRLLVL.

This sequence joins TRBV19 and TRBJ2-2; D gene unclear. The ends were cut back, 4 bases at V and 5 bases at J, with 8 bases in the middle. The CDR3 consists of 13 residues. Germline V CDR1 and CDR2: LNHDA, SQIVND (reference sequence). CDR3 sequence: CASSTRLTGELFF. CDR3 DNA sequence: TGTGCCAGTAGTACCCGCCTTACCGGGGAGCTGTTTTTT. Drawing the rest from reference TRBV19 and TRBJ2-2, the complete variable domain is DGGITQSPKYLFRKEGQNVTLSCEQNLNHDAMYWYRQDPGQGLRLIYYSQIVNDFQKGDIAEGYSVSREKKESFPLTVTSAQKNPTAFYLCASSTRLTGELFFGEGSRLTVL.

The V and J genes are TRBV19 and TRBJ2-2; D unresolved. V lost 7 bases to trimming and J lost 0 bases, with 12 bases between them. CDR3 length: 15 residues. Looked up from germline, CDR1 is LNHDA and CDR2 is SQIVND (reference sequence). CDR3 DNA: TGTGCCAGTATGAGGAGCCGCACGAACACCGGGGAGCTGTTTTTT. Its translation: CASMRSRTNTGELFF.

The chain couples TRBV12-5 to TRBJ1-5, with D uncertain. This CDR3 contains 17 residues. Germline V gives CDR1 LGHNT, CDR2 FRNRAP. The ends were cut back, 0 bases at V and 0 bases at J, with 12 bases in the middle. CDR3 region: CASGLVLGKISNQPQHF. CDR3 sequence (DNA): TGTGCTAGTGGTTTGGTACTCGGGAAAATTAGCAATCAGCCCCAGCATTTT.

Points on this clone: Other DNA variants within this sample encode the same CDR3. This chain joins TRBV18 and TRBJ2-7, with D unclear. V was pared by 2 bases and J by 1 base, with 6 bases between. Germline values: CDR1 KGHSH, CDR2 LQKENI. The CDR3 spans 13 residues. The CDR3 coding sequence is TGTGCCAGCTCACCAGGGATATCCTACGAGCAGTACTTC. Amino acid sequence: CASSPGISYEQYF.